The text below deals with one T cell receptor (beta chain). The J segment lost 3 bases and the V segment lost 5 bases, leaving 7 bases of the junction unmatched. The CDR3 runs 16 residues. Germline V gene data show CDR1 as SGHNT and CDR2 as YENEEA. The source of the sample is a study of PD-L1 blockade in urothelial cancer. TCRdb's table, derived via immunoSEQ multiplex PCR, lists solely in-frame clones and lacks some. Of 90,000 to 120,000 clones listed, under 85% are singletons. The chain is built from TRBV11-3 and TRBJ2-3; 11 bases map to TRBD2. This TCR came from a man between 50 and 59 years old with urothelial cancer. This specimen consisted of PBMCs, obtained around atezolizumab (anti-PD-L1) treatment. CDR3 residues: CASSLTSGSFTDTQYF. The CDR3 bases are TGTGCCAGCAGCCTAACTAGCGGGAGTTTTACAGATACGCAGTATTTT.